These T cell receptor beta chains were read from a single sample in a study of cytomegalovirus exposure and HLA in healthy donors. Sequencing used immunoSEQ multiplex PCR; TCRdb keeps in-frame clones, though not all of them. The top ten clones hold over 5% of a sample with some 250,000 clones, 82% of them seen once. Specimen: PBMCs. These receptors were collected from a woman between 40 and 55 years old in good health and CMV-seropositive. CDR3s include the opening cysteine and the closing phenylalanine or tryptophan. A D gene is named only where the DNA matches it firmly. Some rows have no size entry. The others give once, few or many, or a class for an expanded clone.

V	size	D	J	CDR3	DNA
TRBV5-6	.	.	TRBJ2-3	CASSLTGTDTQYF	TGTGCCAGCAGCTTGACGGGGACAGATACGCAGTATTTT
TRBV18	few	TRBD2	TRBJ2-1	CASSPEAGGPYEQFF	TGTGCCAGCTCACCGGAGGCGGGGGGGCCGTATGAGCAGTTCTTC
TRBV30	.	.	TRBJ1-5	CAWSTRGASNQPQHF	TGTGCCTGGAGTACGCGGGGGGCTAGCAATCAGCCCCAGCATTTT
TRBV7-3	.	TRBD2	TRBJ2-3	CASSLTSGDTQYF	TGTGCCAGCAGCCTTACTAGCGGAGATACGCAGTATTTT
TRBV18	.	.	TRBJ1-2	CASSPEDRWGYTF	TGTGCCAGCTCACCTGAGGACAGATGGGGCTACACCTTC
TRBV5-1	.	.	TRBJ1-2	CASSFRGGLDGDGYTF	TGCGCCAGCAGCTTTAGGGGTGGACTAGACGGGGATGGCTACACCTTC
TRBV6-1	.	.	TRBJ2-7	CASSPEAPRNEQYF	TGTGCCAGCAGTCCAGAGGCCCCTCGGAACGAGCAGTACTTC
TRBV5-1	.	TRBD1	TRBJ1-2	CASRPSPKGQGPYGYTF	TGCGCCAGCAGACCATCCCCAAAAGGACAGGGTCCCTATGGCTACACCTTC
TRBV9	.	.	TRBJ2-1	CASSVGGSGSYNEQFF	TGTGCCAGCAGCGTAGGTGGTAGCGGCTCCTACAATGAGCAGTTCTTC
TRBV7-6	.	TRBD2	TRBJ2-3	CASSSATGGSRDTQYF	TGTGCCAGCAGCTCAGCTACCGGGGGGAGTAGGGATACGCAGTATTTT
TRBV7-2	.	TRBD2	TRBJ2-7	CASSLSGTAYEQYF	TGTGCCAGCAGCCTTAGCGGGACCGCCTACGAGCAGTACTTC
TRBV10-3	few	TRBD1	TRBJ1-4	CAISGQGVGEKLFF	TGTGCCATCTCTGGACAGGGGGTCGGAGAAAAACTGTTTTTT
TRBV19	.	TRBD1	TRBJ2-3	CASSDGGTGDTQYF	TGTGCCAGTAGTGATGGCGGGACAGGAGATACGCAGTATTTT
TRBV5-6	.	.	TRBJ1-5	CASSLGPPSRGANQPQHF	TGTGCCAGCAGCTTGGGGCCCCCTTCCAGGGGCGCGAATCAGCCCCAGCATTTT
TRBV6-5	.	TRBD1	TRBJ1-2	CASSYSTDRDYGYTF	TGTGCCAGCAGTTACTCAACCGACAGGGACTATGGCTACACCTTC
TRBV11-2	.	TRBD1	TRBJ1-2	CASSPSTGVDGYTF	TGTGCCAGCAGCCCTTCTACAGGGGTTGATGGCTACACCTTC